Shown below are 26 T cell receptor beta chains from a single sample sequenced in a study of neurological immune-mediated disorders. From the 5' RACE reads, TCRdb called clonotypes with MiXCR, one entry per CDR3 protein. The sample has tens of thousands of distinct CDR3 sequences, approximately 2.4% seen once. Material: PBMCs. Source of these receptors: a woman in her thirties with multiple sclerosis.

This clonotype has a count of ten or more. The chain is built from TRBV4-3 and TRBJ2-7; D is unresolved. V lost 0 bases to trimming and J lost 6 bases, with 9 bases between them. CDR3 length: 13 amino acids. The germline gives CDR1 LGHNA, CDR2 YSLEER. CDR3 region: CASSQDLASEQYF. CDR3 in DNA: TGCGCCAGCAGCCAAGATCTGGCCTCCGAGCAGTACTTC.

This clonotype was seen ten or more times. The rearrangement uses TRBV24-1 and TRBJ2-2, with D unclear. The CDR3 contains 14 residues. The germline V gene has CDR1 KGHDR and CDR2 SFDVKD. Trimming removed 3 bases at V and 3 bases at J, with 7 bases between. The CDR3 reads CATSDVRDTGELFF. The CDR3 coding sequence is TGTGCCACCAGTGATGTAAGAGACACCGGGGAGCTGTTTTTT.

In this sample, this clonotype turned up many times. V gene TRBV20-1 combines with J gene TRBJ2-5; 14 bases map to TRBD2. Germline-derived CDR1 and CDR2 are DFQATT and SNEGSKA (reference sequence). The CDR3 length is 18 residues. The trim removed 2 bases at V and 4 bases at J, leaving 12 bases unmatched. As DNA, the CDR3 is TGCAGTGCTAGACTACTATGGGGGACTAGCGGGAGAAGAGAGACCCAGTACTTC. Protein product: CSARLLWGTSGRRETQYF.

In its sample, this clonotype was seen many times. J is TRBJ2-3 and V is TRBV7-2; 12 bases map to TRBD2. Germline CDR1 SGHTA, CDR2 FQGNSA. V lost 5 bases and J lost 3; bases outside the gene matches: 9. CDR3 size: 17 residues. CDR3 protein: CASSLRLAGVETDTQYF. DNA for the CDR3: TGTGCCAGCAGCCTAAGACTAGCGGGAGTGGAAACAGATACGCAGTATTTT.

Many counts were recorded for this clonotype. This sequence joins TRBV1 and TRBJ2-1. TRBV1 is assigned pseudogene status. CDR3 length equals 15 residues. The CDR3 DNA sequence: TGCACCAGCAGCCAAGGGAGTAGGACCGGCAATGAGCAGTTCTTC. Amino acid sequence: CTSSQGSRTGNEQFF.

There are many counts of this clonotype. The chain joins TRBV30 to TRBJ2-3; D is perhaps TRBD1 (6 bases). CDR3 length: 13 amino acids. With 3 bases removed from V and 1 base from J, the gap between germline ends came to 8 bases. Germline CDR1 and CDR2: GTSNPN and SVGIG (reference sequence). The CDR3 region has the DNA TGTGCCTGGAGGCGGACAGGCACAGATACGCAGTATTTT. Residues: CAWRRTGTDTQYF. Full variable domain (outside the CDR3, taken from reference TRBV30 and TRBJ2-3): SQTIHQWPATLVQPVGSPLSLECTVEGTSNPNLYWYRQAAGRGLQLLFYSVGIGQISSEVPQNLSASRPQDRQFILSSKKLLLSDSGFYLCAWRRTGTDTQYFGPGTRLTVL.

This clonotype showed up many times. The chain has TRBV15 and TRBJ2-7; the match to TRBD1 covers 8 bases. Germline loops: CDR1 LNHNV, CDR2 YYDKDF (reference sequence). CDR3 length: 17 amino acids. V lost 1 base to trimming and J lost 0 bases; unmatched junction nucleotides: 8. The CDR3 protein is CATSRVEGQAFSYEQYF. DNA of the CDR3: TGTGCCACCAGCAGAGTCGAGGGACAGGCCTTCTCCTACGAGCAGTACTTC. Full variable domain (rest looked up from reference TRBV15 and TRBJ2-7): DAMVIQNPRYQVTQFGKPVTLSCSQTLNHNVMYWYQQKSSQAPKLLFHYYDKDFNNEADTPDNFQSRRPNTSFCFLDIRSPGLGDTAMYLCATSRVEGQAFSYEQYFGPGTRLTVT.

This clonotype was seen ten or more times. This chain joins TRBV25-1 and TRBJ1-4, with TRBD1 as a possible D gene (6 bases). V lost 6 bases and J 5 bases, leaving 16 bases between the germline ends. Germline-derived CDR1 and CDR2 are MGHDK and SYGVNS. The CDR3 is made up of 15 amino acids. CDR3 protein: CASSPSRGVNEKLFF. Here the CDR3 DNA reads TGTGCCAGCAGCCCGAGCAGGGGTGTGAATGAAAAACTGTTTTTT.

This clonotype was seen at least ten times. The chain couples TRBV6-5 to TRBJ1-6, with TRBD1 identical over 7 bases. Unmatched junction bases numbered 5, after V lost 8 bases and J lost 7 bases. Germline loops: CDR1 MNHEY, CDR2 SVGAGI. The CDR3 sequence is 13 residues long. In DNA, the CDR3 is TGTGCCAGCTACAGGGGCCTAAATTCACCCCTCCACTTT. Protein: CASYRGLNSPLHF.

This clonotype was counted at least ten times. The chain is built from TRBV3-1 and TRBJ1-2; the match to TRBD1 covers 7 bases. The germline V gene encodes CDR1 LGHDT and CDR2 YNNKEL (reference sequence). The length of the CDR3 is 15 residues. V lost 1 base and J lost 4; bases outside the gene matches: 6. The CDR3 reads CASSQGTGVPYGYTF. CDR3 sequence (DNA): TGTGCCAGCAGCCAAGGCACAGGGGTCCCCTATGGCTACACCTTC.

There are many counts of this clonotype. The chain recombines TRBV5-6 with TRBJ2-1; D not certain. Trimming took 1 base from V and 5 from J, leaving 4 bases between them. The CDR3 sequence is 12 residues long. Per the germline V gene, CDR1 is SGHDT and CDR2 is YYEEEE. The chain's CDR3 is CASSLRDNEQFF. In nucleotides, the CDR3 is TGTGCCAGCAGCTTGAGAGACAATGAGCAGTTCTTC.

This clonotype was recorded at least ten times. The chain joins TRBV5-1 to TRBJ2-5; TRBD2 might be the D (6 bases). Germline lookup yields CDR1 SGHRS and CDR2 YFSETQ. V dropped 2 bases and J dropped 1 base, with 9 bases sitting between them. The CDR3 consists of 14 residues. CDR3: CASSLTSPQETQYF. CDR3 sequence (DNA): TGCGCCAGCAGCTTAACTAGCCCCCAAGAGACCCAGTACTTC.

This clonotype was recorded many times. For the CDR3, the DNA is TGTGCCAGCAGTTTCCGCCGGACAACTAATGAAAAACTGTTTTTT. Translated, it gives CASSFRRTTNEKLFF. The rearrangement uses TRBV12-3 or TRBV12-4 and TRBJ1-4; D not resolved. The ends were cut back, 3 bases at V and 0 bases at J, with 8 bases in the middle. The CDR3 loop spans 15 amino acids.

In its sample, this clonotype was seen a few times. Since a much larger clone is just one base distant, this may be a read error. The V and J genes are TRBV7-9 and TRBJ1-5; TRBD1 is a possible D gene (5 bases). Germline assignment: CDR1 SEHNR and CDR2 FQNEAQ (reference sequence). The CDR3 is 15 amino acids. The CDR3 bases are TGTGCCAGCAGCTTAGGGGGGTATAGCAATCAGCACCAGCATTTT. This gives the protein CASSLGGYSNQHQHF.

The sample holds many counts of this clonotype. V gene TRBV25-1 combines with J gene TRBJ2-1; D is uncertain. The CDR3 is 11 residues long. Germline loops: CDR1 MGHDK, CDR2 SYGVNS. V was shortened by 2 bases and J by 7 bases, with 3 bases between the two germline ends. CDR3 loop: CASSEGNEQFF. The CDR3 DNA reads as TGTGCCAGCAGTGAAGGTAATGAGCAGTTCTTC.

This clonotype was observed many times. V is TRBV4-3 and J is TRBJ2-5, with TRBD2 matching over 9 bases. There are 16 residues in the CDR3. Germline lookup yields CDR1 LGHNA and CDR2 YSLEER. The V gene end was trimmed by 1 base and the J gene end by 5 bases; junction bases not matched to a gene: 8. CDR3 bases: TGCGCCAGCAGCCAAGCTCGGGATAGCGGGAGTGAGACCCAGTACTTC. Protein sequence: CASSQARDSGSETQYF.

This clonotype showed up many times. The chain recombines TRBV12-3 or TRBV12-4 with TRBJ1-1, with D possibly being TRBD1 (5 bases). Trimming removed 7 bases at V and 0 bases at J, with 12 bases between. The CDR3 covers 14 residues. The CDR3 sequence is CASTATAMNTEAFF. As DNA, the CDR3 is TGTGCCAGCACGGCGACAGCCATGAACACTGAAGCTTTCTTT.

This clonotype has a count of ten or more. The genes are TRBV5-1 and TRBJ2-5, with D unclear. The CDR3 is 15 residues long. Germline V gene lookup returns CDR1 SGHRS and CDR2 YFSETQ. The V and J ends lost 2 bases and 1 base respectively, with 12 bases between them. The chain's CDR3 is CASSFIQPSQETQYF. The CDR3 nucleotides read TGCGCCAGCAGCTTTATCCAGCCCTCCCAAGAGACCCAGTACTTC.

This clonotype was counted at least ten times. The rearrangement links TRBV27 to TRBJ1-5; D is unclear. CDR1 MNHEY and CDR2 SMNVEV come from the germline V gene (reference sequence). Between the trimmed V and J ends, which lost 4 bases and 0 bases, there was a span of 4 bases. This CDR3 comprises 13 residues. The CDR3: CASSYRSNQPQHF. As DNA, the CDR3 is TGTGCCAGCAGTTACCGTAGCAATCAGCCCCAGCATTTT.

This clonotype occurred many times. The chain combines TRBV7-2 with TRBJ1-1; no clear D gene. The V gene lost 7 bases and the J gene lost 0 bases, with 15 bases spanning the gap. Germline assignment: CDR1 SGHTA and CDR2 FQGNSA. The CDR3 extends over 15 amino acids. CDR3 sequence reads: CASTQTVLVNTEAFF. Here the CDR3 DNA reads TGTGCCAGCACCCAAACAGTCCTCGTGAACACTGAAGCTTTCTTT.

This clonotype was picked up many times. V is TRBV20-1 and J is TRBJ2-1, with D uncertain. Trimming shortened V by 3 bases and J by 8 bases, and 11 bases separated the two germline ends. CDR3 length equals 12 residues. The germline CDR1 and CDR2 sequences are DFQATT and SNEGSKA (reference sequence). CDR3 nucleotide sequence: TGCAGTGCTAGTCCTCGGCGCGATGAGCAGTTCTTC. It specifies CSASPRRDEQFF.

The chain combines TRBV6-2 or TRBV6-3 with TRBJ2-5, with D tentatively TRBD1 or TRBD2 (5 bases each). The V and J ends lost 7 bases and 5 bases respectively, with 17 bases between them. Germline V CDR1 and CDR2: MNHEY, SVGEGT. The CDR3 runs to 14 residues. The CDR3 nucleotides are TGTGCCAGCACCTGGGACGGGCCAGTGGAGACCCAGTACTTC. This sequence encodes CASTWDGPVETQYF.

This clonotype was seen many times. The CDR3 loop is CASSTSGREQFF. CDR3 DNA sequence: TGTGCCAGCAGCACCTCGGGGAGGGAGCAGTTCTTC. The chain uses TRBV7-2 and TRBJ2-1; D might be TRBD2 (6 bases). V lost 5 bases to trimming and J lost 10 bases, with 12 bases between them. The CDR3 is made up of 12 amino acids. Germline V gene data show CDR1 as SGHTA and CDR2 as FQGNSA.

This clonotype was observed at least ten times. The chain uses TRBV5-1 and TRBJ1-1; D call uncertain. Trimming left V 7 bases short and J 1 base short, with 11 bases between. The CDR3 covers 13 residues. Germline V gene lookup returns CDR1 SGHRS and CDR2 YFSETQ. The CDR3 protein is CASGVEGNTEAFF. CDR3 nucleotides: TGCGCCAGCGGGGTGGAGGGGAACACTGAAGCTTTCTTT. Full variable domain (rest looked up from reference TRBV5-1 and TRBJ1-1): KAGVTQTPRYLIKTRGQQVTLSCSPISGHRSVSWYQQTPGQGLQFLFEYFSETQRNKGNFPGRFSGRQFSNSRSEMNVSTLELGDSALYLCASGVEGNTEAFFGQGTRLTVV.

This clonotype was seen at least ten times. The genes are TRBV28 and TRBJ1-6; maybe TRBD1 (5 bases). V shed 2 bases and J shed 4 bases, with 21 bases lying between them. The CDR3 has 19 amino acids. Germline V gene data show CDR1 as MDHEN and CDR2 as SYDVKM. CDR3 coding DNA: TGTGCCAGCAGTTTACCCTGGGGGTCCGCTTACTTTTATAATTCACCCCTCCACTTT. Amino acid sequence: CASSLPWGSAYFYNSPLHF.

Many counts were recorded for this clonotype. The chain employs TRBV4-3 and TRBJ2-1; D ambiguous. Deletions cut 3 bases from V and 0 bases from J, with 24 bases between. Germline V gene data show CDR1 as LGHNA and CDR2 as YSLEER. The CDR3 covers 20 residues. The CDR3 region has the DNA TGCGCCAGCAGCCAGACGGGTGAGGCCGGCTGGACGAGCTCCTACAATGAGCAGTTCTTC. This codes for CASSQTGEAGWTSSYNEQFF.